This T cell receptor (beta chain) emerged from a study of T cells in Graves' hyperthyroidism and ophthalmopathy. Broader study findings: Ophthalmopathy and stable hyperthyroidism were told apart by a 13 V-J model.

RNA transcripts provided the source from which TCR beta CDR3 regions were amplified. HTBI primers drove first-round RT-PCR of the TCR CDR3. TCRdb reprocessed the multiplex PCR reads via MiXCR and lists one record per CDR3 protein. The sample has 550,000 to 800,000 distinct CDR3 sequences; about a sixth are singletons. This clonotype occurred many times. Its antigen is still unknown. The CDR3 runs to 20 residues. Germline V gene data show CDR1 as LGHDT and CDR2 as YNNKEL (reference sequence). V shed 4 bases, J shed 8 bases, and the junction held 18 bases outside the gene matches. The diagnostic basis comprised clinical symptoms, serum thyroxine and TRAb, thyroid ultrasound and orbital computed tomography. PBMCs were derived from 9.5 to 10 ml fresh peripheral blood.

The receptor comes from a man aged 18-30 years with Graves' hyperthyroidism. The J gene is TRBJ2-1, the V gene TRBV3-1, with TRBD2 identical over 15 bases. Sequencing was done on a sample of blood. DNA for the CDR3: TGTGCCAGCAGCCCCCCGAGGACTAGCGGGAGGGCTACGATTTTCGATGAGCAGTTCTTC. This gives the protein CASSPPRTSGRATIFDEQFF.